This note documents a single T cell receptor (beta chain) sequence. Donors contributed one heparinised blood draw apiece, averaging about 110 mL. Every bit of the isolated RNA underwent reverse transcription, so sequencing read expressed TCRB transcripts. Only in-frame clones appear in the TCRdb table, and some are missing; sequencing was by immunoSEQ multiplex PCR. The sample shows about 930,000 clones, 17% of them seen only once. Trimming took off 0 bases at V and 6 bases at J, with 15 bases between the two ends. The CDR3 runs 15 residues. Germline CDR1 MNHEY, CDR2 SVGAGI. This entry is derived from a study of beta chain features in type 1 diabetes. Study summary: Patients did not differ from healthy donors in age, gender or cell yield.

The V and J genes are TRBV6-5 and TRBJ2-7, with D perhaps TRBD1 or TRBD2 (5 bases each). This clonotype originated in a woman between 18 and 29 years old in good health. Sequences were obtained from naive CD4+ T cells from blood. Written as DNA, the CDR3 is TGTGCCAGCAGTTACTCGAGGGGTTCTTTCGGCGAGCAGTACTTC. Amino acid sequence: CASSYSRGSFGEQYF.